This TCR beta chain emerged from a study of long-term antiretroviral therapy in people with HIV. Study-wide results and caveats: Information on adherence to ART, viral resistance or therapy changes was unavailable. In the period from about 2004 to 2017, blood was collected, possibly under older ART regimens.

Points on this clone: Its antigen remains unknown.

Germline values: CDR1 MGHRA, CDR2 YSYEKL. V was trimmed by 0 bases and J by 6 bases, leaving 9 bases between them. The CDR3 sequence is 13 residues long. Survey-level resolution applied to immunoSEQ assay v3.0. Sequencing used immunoSEQ multiplex PCR; TCRdb keeps in-frame clones, though not all of them. The sample contains approximately 47,000 clones, approximately 79% of which appear only once. The material was unsorted PBMCs, obtained 0.8 years after starting antiretroviral therapy. This TCR derives from a woman between 18 and 29 years old with HIV. The chain links TRBV4-1 to TRBJ2-7, with D unclear. The CDR3 loop reads CASSQEGAAEQYF. The CDR3 DNA sequence: TGCGCCAGCAGCCAAGAAGGTGCAGCCGAGCAGTACTTC.